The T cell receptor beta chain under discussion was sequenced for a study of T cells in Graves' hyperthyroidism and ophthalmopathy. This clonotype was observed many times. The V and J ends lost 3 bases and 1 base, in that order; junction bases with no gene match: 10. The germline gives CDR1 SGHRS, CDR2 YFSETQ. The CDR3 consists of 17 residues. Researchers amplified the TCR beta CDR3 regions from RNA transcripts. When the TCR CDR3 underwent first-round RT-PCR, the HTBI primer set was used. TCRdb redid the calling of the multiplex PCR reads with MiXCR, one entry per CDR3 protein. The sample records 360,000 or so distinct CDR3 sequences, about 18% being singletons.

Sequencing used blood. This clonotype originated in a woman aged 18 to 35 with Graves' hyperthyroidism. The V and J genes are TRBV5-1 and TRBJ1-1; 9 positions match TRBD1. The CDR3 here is CASSSTTGGARNTEAFF. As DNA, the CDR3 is TGCGCCAGCAGCTCGACTACAGGGGGCGCGCGGAACACTGAAGCTTTCTTT.